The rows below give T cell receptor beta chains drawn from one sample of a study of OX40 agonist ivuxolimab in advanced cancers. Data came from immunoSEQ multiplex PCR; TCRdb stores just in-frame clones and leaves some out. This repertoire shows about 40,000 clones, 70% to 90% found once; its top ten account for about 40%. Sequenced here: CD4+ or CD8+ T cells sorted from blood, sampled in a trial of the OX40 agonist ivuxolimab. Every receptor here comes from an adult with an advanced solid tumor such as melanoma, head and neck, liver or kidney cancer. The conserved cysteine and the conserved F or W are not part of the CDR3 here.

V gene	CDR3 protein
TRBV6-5	ASTDSTGELF
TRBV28	ASSFQTNEKLF
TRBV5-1	ASSLGDWGYEQY
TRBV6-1	ASSEGPAEAF
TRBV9	ASSPSDLGAVNTGELF
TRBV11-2	ASRGQGTPFEAF
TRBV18	ASSPGLGLDEQY
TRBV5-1	ASSLQGISYEQY
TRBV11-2	ASSLEGISGRNTIY
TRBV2	ASSGRTSGEKETQY
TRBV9	ASSVAGAASYNEQF
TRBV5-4	ASSSMGVDSNQPQH
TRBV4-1	ASSQDPSRAKNIQY
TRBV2	ASSERNSGNTIY
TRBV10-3	ATGGTSNTGELF
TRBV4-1	ASSQSPRGGTNEKLF
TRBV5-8	ASSSGQGGQPQH
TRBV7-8	ASSLRNEQF